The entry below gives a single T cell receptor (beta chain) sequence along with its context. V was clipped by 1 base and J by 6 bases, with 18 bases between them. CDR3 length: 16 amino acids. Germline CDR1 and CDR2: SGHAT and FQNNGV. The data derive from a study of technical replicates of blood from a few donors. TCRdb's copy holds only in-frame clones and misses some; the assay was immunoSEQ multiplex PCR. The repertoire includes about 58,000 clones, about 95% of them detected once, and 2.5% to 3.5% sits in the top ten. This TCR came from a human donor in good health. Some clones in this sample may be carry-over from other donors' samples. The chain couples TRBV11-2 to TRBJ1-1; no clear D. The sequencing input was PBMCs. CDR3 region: CASSLGRTARNSEAFF. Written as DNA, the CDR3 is TGTGCCAGCAGCTTAGGGAGGACGGCCCGGAATTCTGAAGCTTTCTTT.